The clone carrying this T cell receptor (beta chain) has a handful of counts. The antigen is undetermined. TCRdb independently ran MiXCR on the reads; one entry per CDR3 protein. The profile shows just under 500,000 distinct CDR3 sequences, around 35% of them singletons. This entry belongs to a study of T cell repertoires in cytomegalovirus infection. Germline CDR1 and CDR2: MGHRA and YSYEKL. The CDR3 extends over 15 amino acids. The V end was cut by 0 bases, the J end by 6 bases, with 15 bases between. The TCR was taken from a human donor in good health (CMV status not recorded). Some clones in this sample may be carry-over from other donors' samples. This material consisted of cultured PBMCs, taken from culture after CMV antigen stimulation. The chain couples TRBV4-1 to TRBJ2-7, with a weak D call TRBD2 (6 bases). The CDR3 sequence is CASSQDGREAAEQYF. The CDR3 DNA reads TGCGCCAGCAGCCAAGACGGCAGGGAGGCCGCCGAGCAGTACTTC.